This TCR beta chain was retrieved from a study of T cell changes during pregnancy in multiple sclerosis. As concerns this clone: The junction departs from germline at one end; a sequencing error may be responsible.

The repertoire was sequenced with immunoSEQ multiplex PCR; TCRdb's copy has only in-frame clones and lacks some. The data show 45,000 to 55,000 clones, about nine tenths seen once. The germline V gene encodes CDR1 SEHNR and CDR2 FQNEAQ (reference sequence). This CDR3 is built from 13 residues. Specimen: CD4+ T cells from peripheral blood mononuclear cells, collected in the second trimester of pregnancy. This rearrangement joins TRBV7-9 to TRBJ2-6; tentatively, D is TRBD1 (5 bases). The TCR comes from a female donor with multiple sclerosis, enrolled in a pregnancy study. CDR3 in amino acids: CASSLAGVNVLTF. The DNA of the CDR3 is TGTGCCAGCAGCTTAGCAGGGGTCAACGTCCTGACTTTC.